This TCR beta chain was observed in a study of spatial heterogeneity in lung cancer. TCRdb used MiXCR to reprocess the 5' RACE reads, holding one entry per CDR3 protein. This repertoire shows 20,000 to 25,000 distinct CDR3 sequences, about 4.5% found once; its top ten account for 6% to 7.5%. This clonotype was observed at least ten times. Time point denoted: sample taken at primary tumor resection. There were some 76 donors, all of them untreated patients with early-stage non-small cell lung cancer. TCRs were sequenced from unsorted whole RNA of tumor, nontumor lung or PBMC. V was pared by 6 bases and J by 2 bases, with 17 bases between. Per germline, CDR1 SNHLY and CDR2 FYNNEI. The length of the CDR3 is 15 residues.

This specimen was PBMCs, taken at surgery. The rearrangement links TRBV2 to TRBJ2-7; tentative D call: TRBD2 (6 bases). The sequence was obtained from a male donor with early-stage non-small cell lung cancer. CDR3 sequence reads: CASRDYVLNPYEQYF. The CDR3 bases are TGTGCCAGCAGGGACTACGTACTCAATCCCTACGAGCAGTACTTC.